Listed here are 19 T cell receptor beta chains from one sample, sequenced in a study of cytomegalovirus exposure and HLA in healthy donors. The primer mix had 60 Vbeta and 13 Jbeta primers. Method: immunoSEQ multiplex PCR; TCRdb's copy keeps in-frame clones and lacks some. This repertoire shows some 120,000 clones, approximately 70% found once; its top ten account for approximately 4.3%. Sequenced sample: PBMCs. These receptor sequences come from a man in his fifties or sixties in good health and CMV-seropositive.

V is TRBV5-1 and J is TRBJ2-7, with 9 bases that match TRBD2. V lost 2 bases and J lost 5; bases outside the gene matches: 8. Germline lookup yields CDR1 SGHRS and CDR2 YFSETQ. The CDR3 length is 15 residues. DNA for the CDR3: TGCGCCAGCAGCTTTGGGAGCGGGGGGTCCCACGAGCAGTACTTC. It specifies CASSFGSGGSHEQYF.

The V and J genes are TRBV7-9 and TRBJ2-3, with 9 bases that match TRBD1. This CDR3 is 15 amino acids long. Losses at the gene ends were 4 bases for V and 4 bases for J; bases not matched to a gene: 6. The germline V gene has CDR1 SEHNR and CDR2 FQNEAQ (reference sequence). In DNA form, the CDR3 reads TGTGCCAGCAGCTCTACAGGGGGCGAGGCAGATACGCAGTATTTT. This sequence encodes CASSSTGGEADTQYF.

The CDR3 coding sequence is TGTGCCAGCAGCCTGTGGACAGGGTTGAACACTGAAGCTTTCTTT. This codes for CASSLWTGLNTEAFF. The V gene is TRBV11-2, the J gene TRBJ1-1; the match to TRBD1 covers 8 bases. The CDR3 spans 15 residues. CDR1 is SGHAT, CDR2 FQNNGV, per germline. V gave up 5 bases and J gave up 0 bases; unmatched junction bases: 5.

The chain has TRBV2 and TRBJ2-4, with 9 bases lining up with TRBD2. This CDR3 has 16 amino acids. Unmatched junction bases numbered 13, after V lost 7 bases and J lost 6 bases. Germline CDR1 and CDR2: SNHLY and FYNNEI. CDR3: CASNEWFATSGNIQYF. In nucleotides, the CDR3 is TGTGCCAGCAATGAGTGGTTTGCGACTAGCGGAAACATTCAGTACTTC.

This chain joins TRBV7-8 and TRBJ2-7; no reliable D call. CDR1 SGHVS and CDR2 FQNEAQ come from the germline V gene. The CDR3 totals 12 residues. Trimming left V 10 bases short and J 7 bases short, with 17 bases between. In DNA, the CDR3 is TGTGCCACCGCCCAAAACCTACGAGAGCAGTACTTC. Translation: CATAQNLREQYF.

The rearrangement links TRBV7-8 to TRBJ1-4; TRBD1 might be the D (5 bases). V was cut by 6 bases and J by 1 base, with 15 bases left in between. The CDR3 is 16 residues long. CDR1 SGHVS and CDR2 FQNEAQ come from the germline V gene. The CDR3 DNA sequence: TGTGCCAGCAGACGAAGGGGAGGAGTAACTAATGAAAAACTGTTTTTT. Its protein is CASRRRGGVTNEKLFF.

The chain links TRBV29-1 to TRBJ2-1, with a possible D match to TRBD2 (6 bases). The ends were cut back, 7 bases at V and 9 bases at J, with 10 bases in the middle. The CDR3 length is 10 residues. Looked up from germline, CDR1 is SQVTM and CDR2 is ANQGSEA. CDR3 DNA sequence: TGCAGCGGAGAGGAGGGTGAGCAGTTCTTC. It specifies CSGEEGEQFF.

The chain employs TRBV21-1 and TRBJ2-4; TRBD1 is the table's D call, not checked against the DNA. TRBV21-1 is annotated as a pseudogene. This CDR3 contains 16 residues. Here the CDR3 DNA reads TGTGCCAGCAGCCCACCCGACAGGGGGACCAAAAACATTCAGTACTTC. Translated, it gives CASSPPDRGTKNIQYF.

This chain uses TRBV15 with TRBJ1-2, with unresolved D. Trimming removed 0 bases from V and 2 bases from J, with 4 bases in between. The CDR3 runs to 13 residues. Per germline, CDR1 LNHNV and CDR2 YYDKDF (reference sequence). In DNA form, the CDR3 reads TGTGCCACCAGCAGAGACAGGAACTATGGCTACACCTTC. This encodes CATSRDRNYGYTF.

The V call is TRBV6-1, the J call TRBJ1-1; a possible D gene is TRBD1 (6 bases). Germline V CDR1 and CDR2: MNHNS, SASEGT. The CDR3 spans 13 residues. V was shortened by 6 bases and J by 5 bases, with 13 bases between the two germline ends. For the CDR3, the DNA is TGTGCCAGCAGCTCACAGAGGGGGACTGAAGCTTTCTTT. Amino acids: CASSSQRGTEAFF.

The V gene is TRBV5-1, the J gene TRBJ2-7, with TRBD2 matching 9 bases. This CDR3 is 14 amino acids long. CDR1 and CDR2 from the germline V gene are SGHRS and YFSETQ. V was pared by 7 bases and J by 4 bases, with 9 bases of the junction left unmatched. CDR3 in amino acids: CASSEVREGYEQYF. In DNA, the CDR3 is TGCGCCAGCTCCGAGGTGCGGGAGGGATACGAGCAGTACTTC.

The gene calls are TRBV5-4 and TRBJ2-5; 7 bases map to TRBD1. CDR1 and CDR2 from the germline V gene are SGHNT and YYREEE (reference sequence). The junction had 8 bases not matched to a gene; V was cut back by 4 bases and J by 5 bases. The CDR3 is made up of 14 amino acids. The CDR3 sequence is CASSPATGEETQYF. CDR3 sequence (DNA): TGTGCCAGCAGCCCAGCAACAGGGGAGGAGACCCAGTACTTC. Using reference TRBV5-4 and TRBJ2-5 for the parts outside the CDR3, the full variable domain is ETGVTQSPTHLIKTRGQQVTLRCSSQSGHNTVSWYQQALGQGPQFIFQYYREEENGRGNFPPRFSGLQFPNYSSELNVNALELDDSALYLCASSPATGEETQYFGPGTRLLVL.

The gene calls are TRBV2 and TRBJ1-2; the D gene is possibly TRBD1 (5 bases). V lost 6 bases and J lost 4, with 15 bases in between. CDR3 length: 14 residues. The germline V gene encodes CDR1 SNHLY and CDR2 FYNNEI. CDR3 protein: CASRTTGTPYGYTF. The CDR3 DNA sequence: TGTGCCAGCAGGACAACCGGGACTCCCTATGGCTACACCTTC.

A single count supports this clone. V gene TRBV7-3 combines with J gene TRBJ1-6; TRBD1 agrees at 9 bases. Losses at the gene ends were 6 bases for V and 8 bases for J; bases not matched to a gene: 5. Germline CDR1 reads SGHTA; CDR2 reads FQGTGA. The CDR3 contains 14 residues. For the CDR3, the DNA is TGTGCCAGCAGTCTAACAGGGGGCGATTCACCCCTCCACTTT. It specifies CASSLTGGDSPLHF.

The chain joins TRBV7-3 to TRBJ1-1; no clear D gene. The CDR3 consists of 14 residues. CDR1 is SGHTA, CDR2 FQGTGA, per germline. Trimming removed 2 bases from V and 2 bases from J, with 9 bases in between. As DNA, the CDR3 is TGTGCCAGCAGCTTAGGCCCTCAAAACACTGAAGCTTTCTTT. Protein: CASSLGPQNTEAFF.

The chain uses TRBV28 and TRBJ1-1, with 7 bases matching TRBD1. The CDR3 consists of 12 residues. From germline, CDR1 is MDHEN and CDR2 SYDVKM. V trimming: 6 bases; J trimming: 5 bases; junction bases outside the gene matches: 3. The CDR3 DNA sequence: TGTGCCAGCAGGGCAGGGGGAACTGAAGCTTTCTTT. This codes for CASRAGGTEAFF.

The gene calls are TRBV4-1 and TRBJ2-3; D is possibly TRBD2 (5 bases). Trimming stripped 4 bases from V and 1 base from J, with 9 bases between. The germline CDR1 and CDR2 sequences are MGHRA and YSYEKL. The CDR3 contains 14 residues. CDR3 in amino acids: CASSRQRRTDTQYF. The CDR3 DNA reads TGCGCCAGCAGCCGCCAGCGGCGCACAGATACGCAGTATTTT.

This clone came up a few times. V is TRBV27 and J is TRBJ2-1; D call uncertain. The germline V gene has CDR1 MNHEY and CDR2 SMNVEV (reference sequence). This CDR3 has 16 amino acids. V lost 2 bases to trimming and J lost 7 bases, with 18 bases between them. CDR3 in amino acids: CASSLTLLPGRNEQFF. The CDR3 nucleotides are TGTGCCAGCAGTTTAACCCTTTTGCCCGGTAGAAATGAGCAGTTCTTC.

This clone has only one observation. This chain links TRBV10-2 with TRBJ2-1, with TRBD2 matching 11 bases. The CDR3 length is 15 residues. The J segment lost 8 bases and the V segment lost 5 bases, leaving 8 bases of the junction unmatched. Germline V gene data show CDR1 as WSHSY and CDR2 as SAAADI. CDR3 DNA: TGCGCCAGCAGTTTAGCGGGGGGGCGGGGTCATGAGCAGTTCTTC. As protein: CASSLAGGRGHEQFF.